This T cell receptor (beta chain) was obtained from a study of blood T cell repertoires in COVID-19. The wider study: Specimens from acute and convalescent COVID-19 originated in the United States, Italy and Spain. PBMCs, B-cell-depleted T cells, or T cells provided the cDNA or gDNA that made up the material.

V was clipped by 2 bases and J by 5 bases; unmatched bases: 2. Germline-derived CDR1 and CDR2 are SGHRS and YFSETQ. The CDR3 consists of 14 residues. Authors' processing steps: Estimates of nucleated cell counts were drawn from the amplification of reference gene primers. Method: immunoSEQ multiplex PCR; TCRdb's copy keeps in-frame clones and lacks some. V, J and clone size are taken as reported in that table, and D and trimming were inferred from the DNA itself. Among a few hundred thousand clones listed, around 87% were seen once. This clonotype originated in a man between 18 and 29 years old with active or convalescent COVID-19. The V and J genes are TRBV5-1 and TRBJ2-1; 9 bases are a match to TRBD2. Source material: peripheral blood. CDR3 coding DNA: TGCGCCAGCAGCTTTAGCGGGGGCAACAATGAGCAGTTCTTC. This codes for CASSFSGGNNEQFF.